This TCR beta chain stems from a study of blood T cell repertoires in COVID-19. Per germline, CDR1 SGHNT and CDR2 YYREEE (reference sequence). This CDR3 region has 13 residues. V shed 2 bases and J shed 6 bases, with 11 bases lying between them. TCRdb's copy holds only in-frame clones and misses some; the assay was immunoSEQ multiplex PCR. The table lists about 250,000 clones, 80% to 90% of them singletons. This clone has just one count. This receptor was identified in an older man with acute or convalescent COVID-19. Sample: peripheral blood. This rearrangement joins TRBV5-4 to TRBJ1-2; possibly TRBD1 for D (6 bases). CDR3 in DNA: TGTGCCAGCAGCTTCGCAGGGGAAGATGGCTACACCTTC. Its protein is CASSFAGEDGYTF.